The entry below gives a single T cell receptor beta chain sequence along with its context. The data were obtained in a study of blood T cells in healthy people across ages. A second PCR of roughly 6 to 12 cycles used a sample-barcoded 5' primer and a J-beta primer mix. Template switching added a 12-random-nucleotide identifier to every cDNA molecule. Per-sample output comprised a minimum of 2.5 million paired-end reads containing CDR3. Each CDR3 protein gets one entry after TCRdb re-called the 5' RACE reads with MiXCR. The data contain around 1.5 million distinct CDR3 sequences, roughly 60% of them singletons. The junction had 8 bases not matched to a gene; V was cut back by 7 bases and J by 5 bases. Per germline, CDR1 MNHNY and CDR2 SVGAGI (reference sequence). This CDR3 is 15 amino acids long.

Material: blood. The V and J genes are TRBV6-6 and TRBJ1-6, with TRBD1 matching over 7 bases. This clonotype was sampled from a man aged 18-30 years in good health. CDR3 region: CASTYRDSDNSPLHF. The CDR3 DNA follows: TGTGCCAGCACCTATCGGGACAGCGATAATTCACCCCTCCACTTT.